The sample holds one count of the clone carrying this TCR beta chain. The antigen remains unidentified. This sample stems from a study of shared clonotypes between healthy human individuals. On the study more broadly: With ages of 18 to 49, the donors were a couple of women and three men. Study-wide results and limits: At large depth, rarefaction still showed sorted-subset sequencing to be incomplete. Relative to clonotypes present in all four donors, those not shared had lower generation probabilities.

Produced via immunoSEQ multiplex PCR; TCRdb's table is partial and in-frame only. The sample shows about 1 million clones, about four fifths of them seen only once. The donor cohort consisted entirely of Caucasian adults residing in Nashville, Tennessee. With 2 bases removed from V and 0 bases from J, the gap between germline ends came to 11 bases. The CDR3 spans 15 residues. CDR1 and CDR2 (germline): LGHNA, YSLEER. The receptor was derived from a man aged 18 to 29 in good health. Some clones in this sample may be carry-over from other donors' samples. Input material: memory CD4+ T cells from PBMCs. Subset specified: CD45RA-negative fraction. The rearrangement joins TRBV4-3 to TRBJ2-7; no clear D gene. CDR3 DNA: TGCGCCAGCAGCCAAAATCCTTACGGCTCCTACGAGCAGTACTTC. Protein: CASSQNPYGSYEQYF.